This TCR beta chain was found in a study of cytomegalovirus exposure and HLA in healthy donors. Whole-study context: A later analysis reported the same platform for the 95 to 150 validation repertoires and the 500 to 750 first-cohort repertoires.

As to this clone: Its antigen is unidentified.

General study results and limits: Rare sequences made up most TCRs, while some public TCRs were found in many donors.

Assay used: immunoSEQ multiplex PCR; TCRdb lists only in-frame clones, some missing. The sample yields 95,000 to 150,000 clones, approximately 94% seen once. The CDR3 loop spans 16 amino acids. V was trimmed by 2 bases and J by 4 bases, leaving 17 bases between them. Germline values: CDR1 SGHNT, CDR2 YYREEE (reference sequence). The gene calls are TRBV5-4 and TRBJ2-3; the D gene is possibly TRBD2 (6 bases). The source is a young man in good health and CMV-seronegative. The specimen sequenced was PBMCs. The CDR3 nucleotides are TGTGCCAGCAGCTTAGAGGCGGGATCCGGGGCAGATACGCAGTATTTT. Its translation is CASSLEAGSGADTQYF.